This T cell receptor (beta chain) was sequenced in a study of regulatory and conventional T cells in RAG deficiency. Study conclusions and caveats: Shannon entropy was markedly lower and Simpson indices higher in RAG-deficient patients than control T-cell subsets. Omenn patients showed >75% Treg-Tconv overlap and shorter CDR3 lengths.

Germline loops: CDR1 SGHAT, CDR2 FQNNGV. Trimming cost V 0 bases and J 3 bases; bases outside gene matches: 17. This CDR3 spans 20 amino acids. The method was immunoSEQ multiplex PCR; TCRdb's version includes in-frame clones alone and lacks a portion of them. The sample shows about 46,000 clones, just under 90% of them seen only once. Conventional CD4+ T cells were sorted from blood as CD25-low CD127-high cells. Points on this clone: Its antigen is not identified.

These sequences were also reported in another study, on regulatory T cells. That work adds: Amplification used 52 TRBV primers and 13 TRBJ primers. Skewed V and J usage and few unique V-J pairs marked patient repertoires, most in Tregs.

The clonotype originates from a human donor in good health. Sequencing was performed on CD4+ effector T cells sorted from blood. The chain links TRBV11-2 to TRBJ2-1; 7 bases are a match to TRBD2. The CDR3 sequence: CASSLDQIALGTTNYNEQFF. CDR3 coding DNA: TGTGCCAGCAGCTTAGATCAGATCGCGCTTGGGACTACCAACTACAATGAGCAGTTCTTC.